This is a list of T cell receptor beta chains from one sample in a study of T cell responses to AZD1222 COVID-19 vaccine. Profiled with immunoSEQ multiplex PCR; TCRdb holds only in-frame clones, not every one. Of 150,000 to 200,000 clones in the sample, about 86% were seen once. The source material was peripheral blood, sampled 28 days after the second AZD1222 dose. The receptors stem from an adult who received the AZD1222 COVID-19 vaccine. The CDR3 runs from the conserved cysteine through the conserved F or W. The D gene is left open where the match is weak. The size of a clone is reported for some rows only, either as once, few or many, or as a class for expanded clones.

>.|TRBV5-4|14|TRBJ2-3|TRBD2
TGTGCCAGCAGCTTGAGGCTAGCGGGGGGGTCGGAGTATTTT
CASSLRLAGGSEYF
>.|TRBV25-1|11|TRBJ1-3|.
TGTGCCAGCAGTGAATGGAACACCATATATTTT
CASSEWNTIYF
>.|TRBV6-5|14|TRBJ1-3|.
TGTGCCAGCAGTTACAATGCCCCTGGAAACACCATATATTTT
CASSYNAPGNTIYF
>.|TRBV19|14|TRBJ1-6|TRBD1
TGTGCCAGTAGCGTGGGACAGGGCGGTTCACCCCTCCACTTT
CASSVGQGGSPLHF
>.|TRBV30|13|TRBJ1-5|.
TGTGCCTGGAGCGGGGAAGCGGTTCAGCCCCAGCATTTT
CAWSGEAVQPQHF
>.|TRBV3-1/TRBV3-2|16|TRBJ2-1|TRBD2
TGTGCCAGCAGCCCGCTGACTAGCGGGGGCTCCAATGAGCAGTTCTTC
CASSPLTSGGSNEQFF
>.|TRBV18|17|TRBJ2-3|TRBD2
TGTGCCAGCAGGACTAGCGGGGGGGCAGTTGGCACAGATACGCAGTATTTT
CASRTSGGAVGTDTQYF
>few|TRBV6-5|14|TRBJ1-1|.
TGTGCCAGCAGCCGAGGACTCGAGGGGGGTGAAGCTTTCTTT
CASSRGLEGGEAFF
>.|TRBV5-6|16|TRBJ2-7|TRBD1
TGTGCCAGCAGCCCCGGGGCGAGACAGGGGGTCCACGAGCAGTACTTC
CASSPGARQGVHEQYF
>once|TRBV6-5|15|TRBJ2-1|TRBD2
TGTGCCAGCAGCTTGGGGCGGGGGGCGATGGGTGAGCAGTTCTTC
CASSLGRGAMGEQFF
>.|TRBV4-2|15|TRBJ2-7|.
TGTGCCAGCAGCCAAGAGCCGGGCAGCTCCTACGAGCAGTACTTC
CASSQEPGSSYEQYF
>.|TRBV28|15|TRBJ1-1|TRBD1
TGTGCCAGCAGTTTATCAGGACAGGGAGGAACTGAAGCTTTCTTT
CASSLSGQGGTEAFF
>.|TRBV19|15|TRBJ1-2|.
TGTGCCAGTAGTATTGCACAGACAATCAACTATGGCTACACCTTC
CASSIAQTINYGYTF
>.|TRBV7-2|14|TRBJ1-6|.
TGTGCCAGCAGCCGGCCACAGGATAATTCACCCCTCCACTTT
CASSRPQDNSPLHF
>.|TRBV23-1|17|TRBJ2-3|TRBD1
TGCGCCAGCAGTCAATCGGTTGACAGGGGCAGCACAGATACGCAGTATTTT
CASSQSVDRGSTDTQYF
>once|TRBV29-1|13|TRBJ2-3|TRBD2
TGCAGCGTTGCTAGCGGGGGACTAGATACGCAGTATTTT
CSVASGGLDTQYF
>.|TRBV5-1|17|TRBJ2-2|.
TGCGCCAGCAGCATACGACAGGTATTCGCGAACACCGGGGAGCTGTTTTTT
CASSIRQVFANTGELFF
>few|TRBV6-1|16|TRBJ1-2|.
TGTGCCAGCAGTGAAGCCTCAGTGGTATCTAACTATGGCTACACCTTC
CASSEASVVSNYGYTF
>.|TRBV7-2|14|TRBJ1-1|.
TGTGCCAGCAGCTCCGGACTGGAGAACACTGAAGCTTTCTTT
CASSSGLENTEAFF
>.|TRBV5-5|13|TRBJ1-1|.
TGTGCCAGCAGCTTTTCAGGGAACACTGAAGCTTTCTTT
CASSFSGNTEAFF
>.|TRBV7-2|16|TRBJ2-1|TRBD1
TGTGCCAGCAGCCACAGACAGGGGGCATCCTACAATGAGCAGTTCTTC
CASSHRQGASYNEQFF
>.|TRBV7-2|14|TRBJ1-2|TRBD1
TGTGCCAGCAGCCCGTCGACAGGGCTCTATGGCTACACCTTC
CASSPSTGLYGYTF
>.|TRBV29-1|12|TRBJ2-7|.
TGCAGCGTTGGTGCGGGGGCGCGGGAGCAGTACTTC
CSVGAGAREQYF